This TCR beta chain originates from a study of response to subunit inactivated influenza vaccine. Whole-study results and caveats: The study's authors posited that every seasonal influenza vaccination enlists few new T cells.

One entry per CDR3 protein results from TCRdb running MiXCR on the RT-PCR reads. The table lists approximately 300,000 distinct CDR3 sequences, approximately 21% of them singletons. V was clipped by 6 bases and J by 0 bases, with 9 bases between them. Germline V gene lookup returns CDR1 SNHLY and CDR2 FYNNEI. The CDR3 runs to 15 residues. About this clonotype itself: Its specificity is not known.

Source: PBMCs from blood, taken roughly 20 months after vaccination. The TCR was taken from a man between 50 and 75 years old who received an inactivated influenza vaccine. This rearrangement joins TRBV2 to TRBJ2-6; D call uncertain. CDR3: CASRRGSSGANVLTF. CDR3 DNA sequence: TGTGCCAGCAGGCGTGGTAGCTCTGGGGCCAACGTCCTGACTTTC. Together with reference TRBV2 and TRBJ2-6, the CDR3 gives the full variable domain: EPEVTQTPSHQVTQMGQEVILRCVPISNHLYFYWYRQILGQKVEFLVSFYNNEISEKSEIFDDQFSVERPDGSNFTLKIRSTKLEDSAMYFCASRRGSSGANVLTFGAGSRLTVL.